The source of this TCR beta chain is a study of spatial heterogeneity in lung cancer. Study as a whole: For the average unique TCR and UMI combination, more than eight occurrences appeared in raw reads.

In germline, CDR1 is LNHDA, CDR2 SQIVND (reference sequence). V was pared by 7 bases and J by 8 bases, with 8 bases of the junction left unmatched. The CDR3 totals 13 residues. As to time point: blood at routine non-recurrence follow-up after resection. TCRdb called the 5' RACE reads again in MiXCR, with one record for every CDR3 protein. The sample yields more than 15,000 distinct CDR3 sequences, roughly 19% seen once. The source material was PBMCs, sampled at follow-up. The chain links TRBV19 to TRBJ2-3; the match to TRBD2 covers 8 bases. The sequence was obtained from a male donor with early-stage non-small cell lung cancer. The CDR3 DNA sequence: TGTGCCAGTAAGGCCGGGGGGGCGGGTACGCAGTATTTT. It yields the protein CASKAGGAGTQYF.